This TCR beta chain was identified in a study of shared clonotypes between healthy human individuals. Study background: The people who gave samples were a couple of women and a few men aged 18 to 49.

Points on this clone: No antigen is known for it.

Only in-frame clones appear in the TCRdb table, and some are missing; sequencing was by immunoSEQ multiplex PCR. This sample has approximately 1.9 million clones, with 93% found just once. CD45RO negativity and positive selection for CCR7 defined naive CD8 cells, a population that excluded terminally differentiated effector memory CD45RA+ cells. Trimming took 4 bases from V and 6 from J; bases not matched to a gene: 8. This CDR3 has 15 residues. Germline CDR1 is ENHRY and CDR2 is SYGVKD. General study results and limits: Some clonotypes were shared by all four sorted-subset donors, while others were not shared. The non-shared ones had lower generation probabilities than the shared ones. Estimated richness values were generally larger in naive subsets than in memory subsets.

The sequence derives from a man younger than 35 in good health. Some clones in this sample may be carry-over from other donors' samples. The sample comprised naive CD8+ T cells from PBMCs. The chain is built from TRBV10-3 and TRBJ2-3; TRBD2 matches 9 bases. CDR3 in DNA: TGTGCCATCAGTGGCCTAGCGGGACCCGCCGATACGCAGTATTTT. Translation: CAISGLAGPADTQYF.